This T cell receptor (beta chain) originates from a study of blood T cell repertoires in COVID-19. For the study at large: Samples representing acute and convalescent COVID-19 were sourced from the United States, Italy and Spain. T cells, B-cell-depleted T cells, or PBMCs provided the cDNA or gDNA that served as material.

In the study's own analysis: By means of reference gene primer amplification, nucleated cell counts were estimated. Assay: immunoSEQ multiplex PCR; the TCRdb copy retains only in-frame clones and omits some. V and J calls and clone size are as listed in that table; D and trimming were resolved from the DNA. The sample holds fewer than 60,000 clones, about four fifths seen once. The V gene's germline CDR1 is SQVTM and CDR2 ANQGSEA. The CDR3 loop spans 14 amino acids. V shed 5 bases and J shed 1 base, with 14 bases lying between them. The chain couples TRBV29-1 to TRBJ1-1, with D possibly being TRBD1 (6 bases). The source is a human donor in a cohort sampled during active COVID-19. Material for sequencing was peripheral blood. The DNA of the CDR3 is TGCAGCGTTTTCAGTAAGACAGGGAACACTGAAGCTTTCTTT. Protein sequence: CSVFSKTGNTEAFF.